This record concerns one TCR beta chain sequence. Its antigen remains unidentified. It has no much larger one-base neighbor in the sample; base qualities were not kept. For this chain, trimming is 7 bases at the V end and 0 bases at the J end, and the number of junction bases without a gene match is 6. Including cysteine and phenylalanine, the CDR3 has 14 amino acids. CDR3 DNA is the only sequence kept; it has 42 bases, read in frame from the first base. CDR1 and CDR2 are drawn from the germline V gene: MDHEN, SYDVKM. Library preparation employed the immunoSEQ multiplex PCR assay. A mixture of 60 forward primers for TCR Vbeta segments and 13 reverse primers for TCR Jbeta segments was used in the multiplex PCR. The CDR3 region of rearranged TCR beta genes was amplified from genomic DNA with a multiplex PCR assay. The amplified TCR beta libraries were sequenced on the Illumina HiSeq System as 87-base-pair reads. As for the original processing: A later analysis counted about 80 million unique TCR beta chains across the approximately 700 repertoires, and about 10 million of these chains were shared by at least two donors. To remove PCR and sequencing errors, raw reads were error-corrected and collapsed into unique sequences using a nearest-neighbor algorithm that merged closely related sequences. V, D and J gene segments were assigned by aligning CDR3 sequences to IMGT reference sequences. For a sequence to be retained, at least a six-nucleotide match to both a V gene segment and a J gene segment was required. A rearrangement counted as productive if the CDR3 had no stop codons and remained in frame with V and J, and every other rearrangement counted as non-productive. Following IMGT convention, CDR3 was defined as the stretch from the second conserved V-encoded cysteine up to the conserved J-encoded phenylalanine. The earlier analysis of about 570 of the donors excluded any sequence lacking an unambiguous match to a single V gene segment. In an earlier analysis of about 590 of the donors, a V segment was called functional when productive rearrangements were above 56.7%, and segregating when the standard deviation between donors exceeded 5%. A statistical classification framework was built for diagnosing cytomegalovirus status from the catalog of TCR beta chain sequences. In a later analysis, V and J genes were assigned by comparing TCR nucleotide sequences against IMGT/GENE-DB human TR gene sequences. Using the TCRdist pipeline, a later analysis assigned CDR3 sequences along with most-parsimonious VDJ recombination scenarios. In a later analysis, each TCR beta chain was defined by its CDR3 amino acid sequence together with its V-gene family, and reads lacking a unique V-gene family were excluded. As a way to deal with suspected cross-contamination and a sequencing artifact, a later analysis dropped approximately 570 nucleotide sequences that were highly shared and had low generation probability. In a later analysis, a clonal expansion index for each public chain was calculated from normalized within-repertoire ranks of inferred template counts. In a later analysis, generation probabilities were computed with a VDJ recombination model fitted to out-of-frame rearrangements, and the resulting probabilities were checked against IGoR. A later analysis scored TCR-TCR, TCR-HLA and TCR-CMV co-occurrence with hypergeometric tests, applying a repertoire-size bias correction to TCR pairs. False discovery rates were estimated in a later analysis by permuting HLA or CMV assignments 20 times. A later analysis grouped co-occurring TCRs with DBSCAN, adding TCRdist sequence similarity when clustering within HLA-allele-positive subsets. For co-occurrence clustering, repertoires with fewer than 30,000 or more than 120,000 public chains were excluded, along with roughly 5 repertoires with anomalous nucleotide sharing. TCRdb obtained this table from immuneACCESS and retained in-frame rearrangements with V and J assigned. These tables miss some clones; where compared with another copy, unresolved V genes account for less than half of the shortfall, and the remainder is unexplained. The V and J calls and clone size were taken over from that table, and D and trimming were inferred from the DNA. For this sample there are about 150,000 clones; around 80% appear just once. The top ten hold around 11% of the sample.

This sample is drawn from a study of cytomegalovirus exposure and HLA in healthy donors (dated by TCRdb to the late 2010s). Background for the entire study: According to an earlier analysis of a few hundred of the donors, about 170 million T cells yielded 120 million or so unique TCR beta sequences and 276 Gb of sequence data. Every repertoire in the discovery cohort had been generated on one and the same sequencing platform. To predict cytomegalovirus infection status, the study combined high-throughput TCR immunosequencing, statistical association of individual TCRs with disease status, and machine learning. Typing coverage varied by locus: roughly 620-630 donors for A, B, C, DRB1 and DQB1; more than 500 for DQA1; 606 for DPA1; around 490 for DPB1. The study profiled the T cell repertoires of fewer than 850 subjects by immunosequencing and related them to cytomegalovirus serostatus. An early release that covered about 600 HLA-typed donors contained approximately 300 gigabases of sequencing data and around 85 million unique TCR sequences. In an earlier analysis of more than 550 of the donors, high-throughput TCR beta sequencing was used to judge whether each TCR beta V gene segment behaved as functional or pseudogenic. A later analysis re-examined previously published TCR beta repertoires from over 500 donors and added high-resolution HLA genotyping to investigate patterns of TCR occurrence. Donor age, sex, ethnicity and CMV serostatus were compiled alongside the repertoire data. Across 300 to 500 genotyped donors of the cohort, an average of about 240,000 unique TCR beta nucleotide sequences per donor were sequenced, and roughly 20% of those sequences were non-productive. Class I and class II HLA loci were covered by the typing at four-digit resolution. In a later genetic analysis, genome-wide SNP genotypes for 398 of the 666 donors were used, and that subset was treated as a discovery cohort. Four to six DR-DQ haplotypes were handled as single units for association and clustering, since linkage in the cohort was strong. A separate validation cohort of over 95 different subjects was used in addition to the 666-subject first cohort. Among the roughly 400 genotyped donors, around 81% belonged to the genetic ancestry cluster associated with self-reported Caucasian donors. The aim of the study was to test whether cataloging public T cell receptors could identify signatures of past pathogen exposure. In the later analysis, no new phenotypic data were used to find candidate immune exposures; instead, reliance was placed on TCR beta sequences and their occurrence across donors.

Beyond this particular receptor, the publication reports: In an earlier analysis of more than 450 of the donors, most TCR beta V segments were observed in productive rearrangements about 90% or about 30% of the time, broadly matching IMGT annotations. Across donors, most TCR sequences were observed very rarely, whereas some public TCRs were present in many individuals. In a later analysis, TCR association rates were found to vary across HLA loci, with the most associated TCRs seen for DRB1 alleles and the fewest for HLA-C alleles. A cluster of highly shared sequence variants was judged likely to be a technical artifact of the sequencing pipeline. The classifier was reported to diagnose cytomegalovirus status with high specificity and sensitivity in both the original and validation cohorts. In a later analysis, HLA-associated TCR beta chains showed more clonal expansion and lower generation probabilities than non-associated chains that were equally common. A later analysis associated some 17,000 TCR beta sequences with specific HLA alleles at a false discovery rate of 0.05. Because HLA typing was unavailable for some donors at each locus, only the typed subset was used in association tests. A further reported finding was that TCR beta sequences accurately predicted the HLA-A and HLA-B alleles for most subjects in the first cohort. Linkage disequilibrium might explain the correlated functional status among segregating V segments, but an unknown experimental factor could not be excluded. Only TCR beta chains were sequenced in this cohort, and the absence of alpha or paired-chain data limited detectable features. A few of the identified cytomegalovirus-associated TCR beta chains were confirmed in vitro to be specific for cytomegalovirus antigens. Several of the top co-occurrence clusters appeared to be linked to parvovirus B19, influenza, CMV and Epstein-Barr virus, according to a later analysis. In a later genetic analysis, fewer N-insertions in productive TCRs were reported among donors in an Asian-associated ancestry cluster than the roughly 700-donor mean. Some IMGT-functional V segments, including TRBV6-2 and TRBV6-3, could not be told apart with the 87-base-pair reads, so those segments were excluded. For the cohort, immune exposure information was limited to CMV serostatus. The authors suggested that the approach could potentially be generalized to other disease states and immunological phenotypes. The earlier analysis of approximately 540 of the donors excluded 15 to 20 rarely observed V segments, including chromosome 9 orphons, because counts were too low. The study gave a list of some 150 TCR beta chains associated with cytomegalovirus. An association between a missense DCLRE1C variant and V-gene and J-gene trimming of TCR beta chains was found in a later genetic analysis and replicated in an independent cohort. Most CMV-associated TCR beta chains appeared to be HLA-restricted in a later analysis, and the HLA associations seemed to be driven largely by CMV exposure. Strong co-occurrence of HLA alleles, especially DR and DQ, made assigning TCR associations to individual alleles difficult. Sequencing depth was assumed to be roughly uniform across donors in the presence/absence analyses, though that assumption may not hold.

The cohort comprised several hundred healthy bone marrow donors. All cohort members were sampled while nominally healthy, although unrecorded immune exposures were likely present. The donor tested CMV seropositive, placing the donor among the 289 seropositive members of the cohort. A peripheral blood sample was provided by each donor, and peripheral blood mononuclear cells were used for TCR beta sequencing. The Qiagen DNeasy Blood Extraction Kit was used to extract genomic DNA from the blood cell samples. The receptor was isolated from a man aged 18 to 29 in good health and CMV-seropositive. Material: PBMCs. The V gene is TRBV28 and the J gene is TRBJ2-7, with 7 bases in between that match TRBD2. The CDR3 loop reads CASKKAGSSYEQYF. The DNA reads TGTGCCAGCAAGAAAGCGGGAAGCTCCTACGAGCAGTACTTC.